The 25 T cell receptor beta chains reported below all come from one sample, sequenced in a study of CD8 T cells in ankylosing spondylitis. Each CDR3 protein is one row after TCRdb ran MiXCR on the 5' RACE reads. The sample gives roughly 370,000 distinct CDR3 sequences, 20% to 25% of which show up once; about a sixth is in the top ten. Their antigen targets remain unknown. Study results and limitations: Made up of 7 to 9 highly homologous variants, a TCR beta motif appeared characteristic of ankylosing spondylitis blood.

The sample comprised blood, either unsorted or a sorted T cell fraction (not recorded which). The receptors shown here come from a male donor with ankylosing spondylitis.

This clonotype was recorded a few times. V is TRBV12-3 or TRBV12-4 and J is TRBJ1-1; 7 bases are a match to TRBD1. J lost 3 bases, V lost 6 bases, and 7 bases had no gene match. The CDR3 covers 14 residues. The CDR3 DNA reads as TGTGCCAGCAGCATAACTGGGACAGACACTGAAGCTTTCTTT. Translation: CASSITGTDTEAFF.

Only a few counts were recorded for this clonotype. The chain couples TRBV15 to TRBJ2-3; 8 positions match TRBD2. The CDR3 length is 13 residues. CDR1 is LNHNV, CDR2 YYDKDF, per germline (reference sequence). V was clipped by 7 bases and J by 1 base; unmatched bases: 1. This chain's CDR3 is CATTTSGTDTQYF. CDR3 in DNA: TGTGCCACCACGACTAGCGGCACAGATACGCAGTATTTT. Full variable domain (remainder filled in from reference TRBV15 and TRBJ2-3): DAMVIQNPRYQVTQFGKPVTLSCSQTLNHNVMYWYQQKSSQAPKLLFHYYDKDFNNEADTPDNFQSRRPNTSFCFLDIRSPGLGDTAMYLCATTTSGTDTQYFGPGTRLTVL.

This clonotype was recorded many times. V gene TRBV20-1 combines with J gene TRBJ2-1, with a tentative D call TRBD2 (5 bases). V was trimmed by 6 bases and J by 0 bases, leaving 15 bases between them. The CDR3 runs to 15 residues. Germline CDR1 reads DFQATT; CDR2 reads SNEGSKA (reference sequence). CDR3 coding DNA: TGCAGTGCGGACCGGACGGGATCCTCCTACAATGAGCAGTTCTTC. Translating it yields CSADRTGSSYNEQFF.

This clonotype was seen a handful of times. In DNA, the CDR3 is TGTGCCAGCAGCAAGAGGACTTTCAATGAGCAGTTCTTC. Translating gives CASSKRTFNEQFF. The chain employs TRBV7-2 and TRBJ2-1; D possibly corresponds to TRBD2 (5 bases). The V gene's germline CDR1 is SGHTA and CDR2 FQGNSA. This CDR3 is built from 13 residues. V lost 5 bases to trimming and J lost 6 bases, with 11 bases between them. The variable domain in full, with the rest retrieved from reference TRBV7-2 and TRBJ2-1, is GAGVSQSPSNKVTEKGKDVELRCDPISGHTALYWYRQSLGQGLEFLIYFQGNSAPDKSGLPSDRFSAERTGGSVSTLTIQRTQQEDSAVYLCASSKRTFNEQFFGPGTRLTVL.

The chain employs TRBV7-2 and TRBJ1-1; tentatively, D is TRBD1 (5 bases). Germline V CDR1 and CDR2: SGHTA, FQGNSA. The CDR3 contains 14 residues. The V gene lost 2 bases and the J gene lost 9 bases, with 16 bases spanning the gap. The CDR3 DNA reads as TGTGCCAGCAGCTTACCGCGGACACAACCGAAAGCTTTCTTT. The encoded protein is CASSLPRTQPKAFF.

The CDR3 DNA is TGCAGCGCGGACAGGGGCGAGGGTGTAACCGCTTTCTTT. It codes for CSADRGEGVTAFF. V and J are TRBV29-1 and TRBJ1-1; 9 bases are a match to TRBD1. The J segment lost 11 bases and the V segment lost 7 bases, leaving 14 bases of the junction unmatched. This CDR3 is 13 amino acids long. CDR1 and CDR2 from the germline V gene are SQVTM and ANQGSEA.

In its sample, this clonotype was seen a few times. The V gene is TRBV19, the J gene TRBJ2-1; 9 bases map to TRBD1. The junction had 5 bases not matched to a gene; V was cut back by 6 bases and J by 2 bases. From germline, CDR1 is LNHDA and CDR2 SQIVND (reference sequence). The CDR3 runs to 15 residues. As DNA, the CDR3 is TGTGCCAGTAGCACCGGACAGGGGACCTACAATGAGCAGTTCTTC. Residues: CASSTGQGTYNEQFF.

This clonotype was seen only once. The genes are TRBV24-1 and TRBJ2-1; D is unclear. The CDR3 length is 12 residues. Between the trimmed V and J ends, which lost 5 bases and 2 bases, there was a span of 3 bases. The V gene's germline CDR1 is KGHDR and CDR2 SFDVKD. CDR3 loop: CATSGTYNEQFF. CDR3 sequence (DNA): TGTGCCACCAGTGGGACCTACAATGAGCAGTTCTTC.

J is TRBJ2-3 and V is TRBV20-1; 9 bases line up with TRBD2. V gave up 2 bases and J gave up 1 base; unmatched junction bases: 13. Germline CDR1 reads DFQATT; CDR2 reads SNEGSKA (reference sequence). The CDR3 sequence is 18 residues long. The CDR3 region is CSARPGLASTGGTDTQYF. CDR3 coding DNA: TGCAGTGCTAGACCGGGACTAGCCTCCACGGGGGGCACAGATACGCAGTATTTT.

The chain is built from TRBV7-2 and TRBJ1-2; no clear D. Trimming removed 5 bases at V and 6 bases at J, with 19 bases between. This CDR3 contains 15 residues. Germline V lookup: CDR1 SGHTA, CDR2 FQGNSA. CDR3: CASSRKTHGEDGYTF. The CDR3 bases are TGTGCCAGCAGCCGTAAGACCCATGGGGAGGATGGCTACACCTTC.

This sequence joins TRBV7-3 and TRBJ1-1; D not resolved. Per the germline V gene, CDR1 is SGHTA and CDR2 is FQGTGA. The CDR3 has 13 amino acids. V lost 4 bases and J lost 4, with 10 bases in between. Here the CDR3 DNA reads TGTGCCAGCAGCTCCCGGACTGCCACTGAAGCTTTCTTT. Translating gives CASSSRTATEAFF.

This clonotype was seen only a few times. The genes are TRBV11-3 and TRBJ2-3; 15 nucleotides align to TRBD2. Germline V gene sequence: CDR1 SGHNT, CDR2 YENEEA. This CDR3 region has 16 residues. The J segment lost 5 bases and the V segment lost 5 bases, leaving 5 bases of the junction unmatched. The CDR3 DNA reads as TGTGCCAGCAGCCCCGGACTAGCGGGAGGGGGAGATACGCAGTATTTT. This gives the protein CASSPGLAGGGDTQYF.

The chain couples TRBV5-1 to TRBJ1-5, with D unclear. Germline V CDR1 and CDR2: SGHRS, YFSETQ. V dropped 3 bases and J dropped 7 bases, with 17 bases sitting between them. This CDR3 spans 15 amino acids. CDR3 DNA sequence: TGCGCCAGCAGCTCGTCCGGGGTGTCTGGGCAGCCCCAGCATTTT. Protein product: CASSSSGVSGQPQHF.

This clonotype showed up just a few times. The chain links TRBV28 to TRBJ2-7, with D possibly matching TRBD2 (7 bases). The CDR3 extends over 15 amino acids. V lost 5 bases, J lost 6 bases, and 20 bases lay in between. The V gene's germline CDR1 is MDHEN and CDR2 SYDVKM. CDR3 in DNA: TGTGCCAGCAGTGAACTACAGGGAGGGCTCGTCGAGCAGTACTTC. This sequence encodes CASSELQGGLVEQYF.

This clonotype was counted between two and nine times. The chain employs TRBV24-1 and TRBJ1-1; D is perhaps TRBD1 (6 bases). CDR3 length: 15 residues. CDR1 is KGHDR and CDR2 is SFDVKD in the germline V gene. The germline V and J ends were trimmed by 2 bases and 0 bases, with 9 bases remaining between them. The CDR3 spells CATSDSGALNTEAFF. The CDR3 nucleotides read TGTGCCACCAGTGATTCAGGGGCCTTGAACACTGAAGCTTTCTTT.

The V and J genes are TRBV6-1 and TRBJ2-5, with 7 bases matching TRBD2. Trimming removed 7 bases from V and 2 bases from J; junction bases left unmatched: 13. The CDR3 loop spans 16 amino acids. The germline CDR1 and CDR2 sequences are MNHNS and SASEGT. CDR3 DNA sequence: TGTGCCAGCACCAAGAGTTGGGGACTACAACAAGAGACCCAGTACTTC. It codes for CASTKSWGLQQETQYF.

This clonotype was seen a few times. The rearrangement links TRBV29-1 to TRBJ1-1, with 8 bases aligning to TRBD1. The germline gives CDR1 SQVTM, CDR2 ANQGSEA. This CDR3 contains 13 residues. V was pared by 6 bases and J by 10 bases, with 13 bases of the junction left unmatched. CDR3 in DNA: TGCAGCGTGCCCCAGGGGGCCTGGCATGGAGCTTTCTTT. As protein: CSVPQGAWHGAFF.

The V call is TRBV3-1, the J call TRBJ1-6, with 7 bases that match TRBD1. CDR1 is LGHDT, CDR2 YNNKEL, per germline (reference sequence). J lost 7 bases, V lost 5 bases, and 8 bases had no gene match. This CDR3 has 15 amino acids. The CDR3 DNA is TGTGCCAGCAGCGGTCCGGGACAGAGAAATTCACCCCTCCACTTT. This sequence encodes CASSGPGQRNSPLHF.

The J gene is TRBJ2-3, the V gene TRBV18, with D possibly matching TRBD1 (5 bases). The CDR3 is 13 amino acids. Deletions cut 3 bases from V and 9 bases from J, with 13 bases between. The germline CDR1 and CDR2 sequences are KGHSH and LQKENI. CDR3 in amino acids: CASSPRTPPTQYF. The CDR3 DNA reads TGTGCCAGCTCACCCAGGACACCCCCAACGCAGTATTTT.

This clonotype turned up a few times. J is TRBJ2-5 and V is TRBV29-1; 12 nucleotides line up with TRBD2. Germline V gene lookup returns CDR1 SQVTM and CDR2 ANQGSEA. CDR3 length equals 13 residues. The V gene end was trimmed by 7 bases and the J gene end by 5 bases; junction bases not matched to a gene: 5. CDR3 in DNA: TGCAGCGGGCGGACTAGCGGGAAGGAGACCCAGTACTTC. It translates to CSGRTSGKETQYF.

This sequence joins TRBV5-1 and TRBJ2-2, with a tentative D call TRBD2 (6 bases). The germline CDR1 and CDR2 sequences are SGHRS and YFSETQ. Trimming took off 3 bases at V and 3 bases at J, with 9 bases between the two ends. The CDR3 sequence is 14 residues long. CDR3 sequence reads: CASSSRGDTGELFF. The DNA for the CDR3 is TGCGCCAGCAGCTCGCGGGGAGACACCGGGGAGCTGTTTTTT.

The V call is TRBV15, the J call TRBJ2-1, with D unresolved. Germline CDR1 reads LNHNV; CDR2 reads YYDKDF (reference sequence). The CDR3 length is 12 residues. With 0 bases removed from V and 9 bases from J, the gap between germline ends came to 6 bases. The CDR3 bases are TGTGCCACCAGCAGAGATAACGGTGAGCAGTTCTTC. Translating gives CATSRDNGEQFF. Combining the CDR3 with reference TRBV15 and TRBJ2-1 gives the whole variable domain DAMVIQNPRYQVTQFGKPVTLSCSQTLNHNVMYWYQQKSSQAPKLLFHYYDKDFNNEADTPDNFQSRRPNTSFCFLDIRSPGLGDTAMYLCATSRDNGEQFFGPGTRLTVL.

The V call is TRBV6-1, the J call TRBJ2-4; TRBD2 is a possible D gene (6 bases). This CDR3 spans 15 amino acids. Trimming took 9 bases from V and 1 from J, leaving 16 bases between them. Germline CDR1 MNHNS, CDR2 SASEGT. CDR3: CASNPGSGAKNIQYF. Here the CDR3 DNA reads TGTGCCAGTAACCCTGGGAGCGGGGCCAAAAACATTCAGTACTTC.

This clonotype was detected a few times. The V and J genes are TRBV6-5 and TRBJ2-2; 7 nucleotides match TRBD2. This CDR3 contains 16 residues. Germline CDR1 and CDR2: MNHEY and SVGAGI. The junction had 8 bases not matched to a gene; V was cut back by 2 bases and J by 5 bases. CDR3 region: CASSYPGARETGELFF. DNA of the CDR3: TGTGCCAGCAGTTACCCGGGTGCGCGGGAGACCGGGGAGCTGTTTTTT.

V is TRBV6-2 or TRBV6-3 and J is TRBJ1-5; 8 nucleotides agree with TRBD1. The trim removed 6 bases at V and 3 bases at J, leaving 4 bases unmatched. The CDR3 is 14 residues long. Germline-derived CDR1 and CDR2 are MNHEY and SVGEGT. CDR3 nucleotides: TGTGCCAGCAGGACAGGGGCGGCCAATCAGCCCCAGCATTTT. Its translation is CASRTGAANQPQHF.